A single sample is the source of the 32 T cell receptor beta chains below, sequenced in a study of shared clonotypes between healthy human individuals. Sequencing used immunoSEQ multiplex PCR; TCRdb keeps in-frame clones, though not all of them. Of some 1,600,000 clones in the sample, approximately 98% are singletons; the top ten hold about 0.45%. The sequenced material came from naive CD4+ T cells sorted from blood. The subset is: CD45RA+ positively selected. The receptor source for this set is a man aged 30 to 39 in good health.

The rearrangement links TRBV11-3 to TRBJ2-3; D not resolved. This CDR3 spans 12 amino acids. Germline V gives CDR1 SGHNT, CDR2 YENEEA. V lost 6 bases and J 2 bases, leaving 6 bases between the germline ends. CDR3 residues: CASSNNTDTQYF. CDR3 nucleotides: TGTGCCAGCAGTAACAACACAGATACGCAGTATTTT.

This chain joins TRBV11-2 and TRBJ2-2; D might be TRBD1 (6 bases). V was trimmed by 5 bases and J by 3 bases, leaving 16 bases between them. The length of the CDR3 is 16 residues. Germline values: CDR1 SGHAT, CDR2 FQNNGV. The CDR3 sequence is CASSHKPGHYTGELFF. The CDR3 DNA is TGTGCCAGCAGCCACAAGCCGGGACACTACACCGGGGAGCTGTTTTTT.

The chain has TRBV7-2 and TRBJ2-2; D unclear. This CDR3 is built from 14 residues. Germline V gives CDR1 SGHTA, CDR2 FQGNSA. The germline V and J ends were trimmed by 5 bases and 3 bases, with 10 bases remaining between them. The CDR3 bases are TGTGCCAGCAGCCCAGATCGTTACACCGGGGAGCTGTTTTTT. The encoded protein is CASSPDRYTGELFF.

The chain recombines TRBV11-2 with TRBJ2-7, with TRBD2 as a possible D gene (7 bases). Germline assignment: CDR1 SGHAT and CDR2 FQNNGV. The CDR3 covers 16 residues. V was clipped by 4 bases and J by 3 bases, with 19 bases between them. CDR3 in amino acids: CASSSPGGQGLYEQYF. CDR3 sequence (DNA): TGTGCCAGCAGCTCCCCGGGGGGCCAGGGGCTCTACGAGCAGTACTTC. Full variable domain (missing parts from reference TRBV11-2 and TRBJ2-7): EAGVAQSPRYKIIEKRQSVAFWCNPISGHATLYWYQQILGQGPKLLIQFQNNGVVDDSQLPKDRFSAERLKGVDSTLKIQPAKLEDSAVYLCASSSPGGQGLYEQYFGPGTRLTVT.

The chain carries TRBV20-1 and TRBJ1-2; D gene uncertain. Germline CDR1 and CDR2: DFQATT and SNEGSKA (reference sequence). The V end was cut by 0 bases, the J end by 8 bases, with 7 bases between. The CDR3 has 11 amino acids. CDR3 amino acids: CSARDLDGYTF. The DNA of the CDR3 is TGCAGTGCTAGAGATCTCGACGGCTACACCTTC.

CDR3 nucleotide sequence: TGTGCCAGTAGCCGGTGGCAAGAGACCCAGTACTTC. It yields the protein CASSRWQETQYF. The chain is built from TRBV19 and TRBJ2-5; D not certain. Trimming cost V 6 bases and J 2 bases, with 7 bases left between them. The CDR3 covers 12 residues. CDR1 and CDR2 from the germline V gene are LNHDA and SQIVND (reference sequence).

J is TRBJ2-7 and V is TRBV28; D unclear. V lost 2 bases to trimming and J lost 0 bases, with 11 bases between them. This CDR3 has 15 residues. Germline V gives CDR1 MDHEN, CDR2 SYDVKM. This CDR3 reads CASSLMRESSYEQYF. The DNA of the CDR3 is TGTGCCAGCAGTTTAATGAGAGAAAGCTCCTACGAGCAGTACTTC.

This chain uses TRBV18 with TRBJ2-7; 13 bases match TRBD2. The CDR3 has 20 amino acids. The trim removed 3 bases at V and 0 bases at J, leaving 14 bases unmatched. The V gene's germline CDR1 is KGHSH and CDR2 LQKENI. CDR3 region: CASSPLARLAGGLSSYEQYF. The CDR3 region has the DNA TGTGCCAGCTCACCCCTGGCGAGACTAGCGGGAGGTTTGAGCTCCTACGAGCAGTACTTC.

CDR3 amino acids: CASSPDSKPQHF. DNA for the CDR3: TGTGCCAGCTCACCCGACTCGAAGCCCCAGCATTTT. The V call is TRBV18, the J call TRBJ1-5; the D is unclear. The CDR3 extends over 12 amino acids. V was cut by 3 bases and J by 8 bases, with 8 bases left in between. Germline loops: CDR1 KGHSH, CDR2 LQKENI.

In regard to this clone: Other DNA variants within this sample encode the same CDR3. The rearrangement links TRBV9 to TRBJ1-4, with D possibly matching TRBD1 (5 bases). Germline V CDR1 and CDR2: SGDLS, YYNGEE. This CDR3 is built from 15 residues. Deletions cut 0 bases from V and 1 base from J, with 7 bases between. Written as DNA, the CDR3 is TGTGCCAGCAGCGTAGGGGGGTTAACTAATGAAAAACTGTTTTTT. Protein sequence: CASSVGGLTNEKLFF.

This chain connects TRBV7-9 to TRBJ1-2; the match to TRBD1 covers 7 bases. With V trimmed by 3 bases and J by 4 bases, 5 bases remained unmatched. Germline V gene data show CDR1 as SEHNR and CDR2 as FQNEAQ (reference sequence). The CDR3 covers 14 residues. The CDR3 DNA reads TGTGCCAGCAGCTTGACAGGGAGCTTCTATGGCTACACCTTC. Residues: CASSLTGSFYGYTF. The complete variable domain, with remaining parts taken from reference TRBV7-9 and TRBJ1-2, reads DTGVSQNPRHKITKRGQNVTFRCDPISEHNRLYWYRQTLGQGPEFLTYFQNEAQLEKSRLLSDRFSAERPKGSFSTLEIQRTEQGDSAMYLCASSLTGSFYGYTFGSGTRLTVV.

A note on this clone: This CDR3 is also generated by other DNA sequences in the sample. The genes are TRBV10-3 and TRBJ2-5; no firm D call. Germline CDR1 ENHRY, CDR2 SYGVKD. Trimming pared 6 bases from V and 5 bases from J, leaving 7 bases between. The CDR3 has 11 amino acids. CDR3 DNA: TGTGCCATCAGCTCCCAGGAGACCCAGTACTTC. Its protein is CAISSQETQYF.

The rearrangement uses TRBV5-4 and TRBJ2-7, with TRBD2 identical over 11 bases. The germline gives CDR1 SGHNT, CDR2 YYREEE (reference sequence). The CDR3 runs to 16 residues. Germline trimming cut 1 base from V and 3 bases from J; bases unmatched to any gene: 6. CDR3 bases: TGTGCCAGCAGCTTGCCGGGGCTAGCGGGAGGCTACGAGCAGTACTTC. It translates to CASSLPGLAGGYEQYF.

V gene TRBV7-9 combines with J gene TRBJ2-7; no reliable D call. The germline V gene has CDR1 SEHNR and CDR2 FQNEAQ (reference sequence). The CDR3 spans 14 residues. The V end was cut by 6 bases, the J end by 0 bases, with 12 bases between. The CDR3 nucleotides read TGTGCCAGCAGTCCCACCTGGACCTCCTACGAGCAGTACTTC. This gives the protein CASSPTWTSYEQYF. The complete variable domain, with remaining parts taken from reference TRBV7-9 and TRBJ2-7, reads DTGVSQNPRHKITKRGQNVTFRCDPISEHNRLYWYRQTLGQGPEFLTYFQNEAQLEKSRLLSDRFSAERPKGSFSTLEIQRTEQGDSAMYLCASSPTWTSYEQYFGPGTRLTVT.

This clone was counted once. The chain recombines TRBV6-1 with TRBJ2-6; D not resolved. Germline CDR1 and CDR2: MNHNS and SASEGT. This CDR3 region has 16 residues. V gave up 3 bases and J gave up 0 bases, with 9 bases separating them. This chain's CDR3 is CASSDPRSSGANVLTF. CDR3 nucleotide sequence: TGTGCCAGCAGTGATCCTCGTTCCTCTGGGGCCAACGTCCTGACTTTC.

This chain uses TRBV10-2 with TRBJ2-7; D gene ambiguous. The CDR3 has 13 amino acids. Trimming removed 2 bases from V and 3 bases from J, with 8 bases in between. Germline CDR1 WSHSY, CDR2 SAAADI. The CDR3 sequence is CASSEGNFYEQYF. The CDR3 DNA reads TGCGCCAGCAGTGAGGGTAACTTCTACGAGCAGTACTTC.

The rearrangement joins TRBV6-1 to TRBJ2-5; 7 nucleotides match TRBD2. CDR1 and CDR2 (germline): MNHNS, SASEGT. This CDR3 has 14 amino acids. The junction had 2 bases not matched to a gene; V was cut back by 2 bases and J by 2 bases. For the CDR3, the DNA is TGTGCCAGCAGTGAAAGCGGGGAACAAGAGACCCAGTACTTC. It yields the protein CASSESGEQETQYF.

Comment on this clone: At the DNA level, this CDR3 is encoded by other sequences in the same sample as well. The chain recombines TRBV5-1 with TRBJ2-2, with TRBD2 identical over 15 bases. V shed 3 bases and J 0 bases; nucleotides not matched to a gene: 3. The germline V gene encodes CDR1 SGHRS and CDR2 YFSETQ. CDR3 length equals 18 residues. CDR3 residues: CASSSGLAGGPNTGELFF. The CDR3 coding sequence is TGCGCCAGCAGCTCGGGACTAGCGGGAGGACCGAACACCGGGGAGCTGTTTTTT.

This sequence joins TRBV27 and TRBJ2-2, with D perhaps TRBD2 (5 bases). Trimming took off 6 bases at V and 7 bases at J, with 12 bases between the two ends. The CDR3 loop spans 13 amino acids. The germline gives CDR1 MNHEY, CDR2 SMNVEV (reference sequence). The CDR3 nucleotides are TGTGCCAGCAGCTTACAAACTAGCGGGGAGCTGTTTTTT. This encodes CASSLQTSGELFF.

This chain joins TRBV28 and TRBJ2-2, with TRBD2 matching 13 bases. CDR3 length equals 17 residues. Unmatched junction bases numbered 9, after V lost 6 bases and J lost 5 bases. Germline assignment: CDR1 MDHEN and CDR2 SYDVKM. In nucleotides, the CDR3 is TGTGCCAGCAGCTCAACTAGCGGGAGGGCATGGACCGGGGAGCTGTTTTTT. Its protein is CASSSTSGRAWTGELFF.

This clone was observed once. The chain carries TRBV2 and TRBJ1-5; the D is unclear. Trimming shortened V by 2 bases and J by 3 bases, and 8 bases separated the two germline ends. Germline CDR1 reads SNHLY; CDR2 reads FYNNEI. The CDR3 runs 14 residues. The CDR3 region is CASSESSINQPQHF. CDR3 coding DNA: TGTGCCAGCAGTGAAAGTTCAATCAATCAGCCCCAGCATTTT. Using reference TRBV2 and TRBJ1-5 for the parts outside the CDR3, the full variable domain is EPEVTQTPSHQVTQMGQEVILRCVPISNHLYFYWYRQILGQKVEFLVSFYNNEISEKSEIFDDQFSVERPDGSNFTLKIRSTKLEDSAMYFCASSESSINQPQHFGDGTRLSIL.

About this clone itself: This sample also contains other DNA sequences that code for the same CDR3. V usage is TRBV28 and J usage is TRBJ2-7, with no clear D. CDR1 is MDHEN and CDR2 is SYDVKM in the germline V gene. This CDR3 is 12 amino acids long. Trimming left V 3 bases short and J 3 bases short, with 6 bases between. The CDR3 spells CASSFQGYEQYF. The DNA of the CDR3 is TGTGCCAGCAGTTTTCAAGGCTACGAGCAGTACTTC.

The J gene is TRBJ2-5, the V gene TRBV28; tentatively, D is TRBD1 (6 bases). This CDR3 has 11 residues. The V gene's germline CDR1 is MDHEN and CDR2 SYDVKM. V was pared by 6 bases and J by 7 bases, with 9 bases between. The CDR3 bases are TGTGCCAGCAGGGGGACACGGACCCAGTACTTC. This translates into CASRGTRTQYF.

The chain couples TRBV7-9 to TRBJ2-7; D possibly matches TRBD1 or TRBD2 (6 bases each). Germline-derived CDR1 and CDR2 are SEHNR and FQNEAQ (reference sequence). The CDR3 covers 15 residues. V dropped 5 bases and J dropped 9 bases, with 23 bases sitting between them. CDR3 bases: TGTGCCAGCAGCCCCGGACTGGGGGGCTTAAGCTCGCAGTACTTC. The encoded protein is CASSPGLGGLSSQYF.

This rearrangement joins TRBV5-6 to TRBJ1-5; the match to TRBD1 covers 9 bases. Germline trimming cut 3 bases from V and 2 bases from J; bases unmatched to any gene: 6. Per the germline V gene, CDR1 is SGHDT and CDR2 is YYEEEE. The CDR3 loop spans 16 amino acids. CDR3: CASSSDRGRGNQPQHF. The CDR3 DNA sequence: TGTGCCAGCAGCTCGGACAGGGGTCGCGGCAATCAGCCCCAGCATTTT. The full variable domain, completed using reference TRBV5-6 and TRBJ1-5, is DAGVTQSPTHLIKTRGQQVTLRCSPKSGHDTVSWYQQALGQGPQFIFQYYEEEERQRGNFPDRFSGHQFPNYSSELNVNALLLGDSALYLCASSSDRGRGNQPQHFGDGTRLSIL.

As for this clone: One end of the junction varies from germline; a read error may be responsible. This sequence joins TRBV7-7 and TRBJ2-2, with a possible D match to TRBD1 (6 bases). Looked up from germline, CDR1 is SSHAT and CDR2 is FNYEAQ (reference sequence). This CDR3 is built from 15 residues. The CDR3 nucleotides are TGTGCTAGCAGCTTAGGGGGTCCGAACACCGGGGAGCTGTTTTTT. This translates into CASSLGGPNTGELFF.

This clone was detected only once. The rearrangement uses TRBV7-6 and TRBJ2-1; 12 positions match TRBD2. There are 16 residues in the CDR3. Germline CDR1 SGHVS, CDR2 FNYEAQ. Trimming removed 4 bases from V and 6 bases from J; junction bases left unmatched: 7. Written as DNA, the CDR3 is TGTGCCAGCAGCTCTAGCGGGAGGGTTCTGGGCAATGAGCAGTTCTTC. It encodes CASSSSGRVLGNEQFF.

The genes are TRBV28 and TRBJ2-1; no clear D gene. Germline lookup yields CDR1 MDHEN and CDR2 SYDVKM. Trimming shortened V by 6 bases and J by 4 bases, and 7 bases separated the two germline ends. The CDR3 contains 12 residues. CDR3 coding DNA: TGTGCCAGCAGGCAAAAGTACAATGAGCAGTTCTTC. Translation: CASRQKYNEQFF.

V and J are TRBV5-3 and TRBJ1-5, with TRBD1 as a possible D gene (5 bases). TRBV5-3 is an ORF, with its function uncertain. Trimming removed 4 bases at V and 1 base at J, with 12 bases between. The CDR3 spans 15 residues. In nucleotides, the CDR3 is TGTGCCAGAAGCAGCAGGGATAGGAGCAATCAGCCCCAGCATTTT. Amino acid sequence: CARSSRDRSNQPQHF.

The CDR3 DNA follows: TGTGCCAGCAGCTCTTGGACAGGGAAGGGCGAGCAGTACTTC. Its translation: CASSSWTGKGEQYF. The chain is built from TRBV28 and TRBJ2-7, with 8 bases lining up with TRBD1. Germline CDR1 reads MDHEN; CDR2 reads SYDVKM. The V segment lost 6 bases and the J segment 6 bases; nucleotides outside the gene matches: 10. CDR3 length equals 14 residues.

The sample holds one count of this clone. The chain is built from TRBV27 and TRBJ2-1, with D perhaps TRBD1 or TRBD2 (6 bases each). The CDR3 contains 19 residues. The V end was cut by 6 bases, the J end by 4 bases, with 28 bases between. CDR1 MNHEY and CDR2 SMNVEV come from the germline V gene (reference sequence). The CDR3 sequence: CASSSPPARAGGAYNEQFF. Here the CDR3 DNA reads TGTGCCAGCAGCTCCCCTCCCGCAAGGGCCGGGGGCGCTTACAATGAGCAGTTCTTC.

J is TRBJ2-7 and V is TRBV20-1; D is unclear. Per germline, CDR1 DFQATT and CDR2 SNEGSKA (reference sequence). The CDR3 is made up of 11 amino acids. The CDR3, as DNA: TGCAGCGCTGGCCTTCTCTCCGAGCAGTACTTC. This encodes CSAGLLSEQYF.